The clone carrying this T cell receptor (beta chain) was seen more than once but under ten times. Its specificity is unknown. These data originate in a study of cytomegalovirus exposure and HLA in healthy donors. 13 Jbeta primers and 60 Vbeta primers were used for the PCR. Data came from immunoSEQ multiplex PCR; TCRdb stores just in-frame clones and leaves some out. The sample has around 130,000 clones; about 8% are singletons. CDR3 length: 18 residues. The study sampled nominally healthy donors, though unrecorded immune exposures were likely. Study-level results: DRB1 showed the most TCR associations and HLA-C the fewest in a later analysis, as rates varied by HLA locus.

The genes are TRBV12-2 and TRBJ2-1; the table's D call TRBD2 went unverified against the DNA. TRBV12-2 is assigned pseudogene status. The sequenced sample was PBMCs. The TCR comes from a woman aged 40 to 50 in good health and CMV-seropositive. CDR3 sequence: CASRLVTGTSGGWGEQFF. The CDR3, as DNA: TGTGCAAGTCGCTTAGTCACCGGGACTAGCGGGGGGTGGGGTGAGCAGTTCTTC.